What follows is one T cell receptor beta chain and its context. This sample is drawn from a study of T cell changes during pregnancy in multiple sclerosis. Sequencing used immunoSEQ multiplex PCR; TCRdb keeps in-frame clones, though not all of them. The table records some 85,000 clones, 93% of them present only once. Trimming pared 0 bases from V and 5 bases from J, leaving 17 bases between. This CDR3 is 16 amino acids long. The V gene's germline CDR1 is SGHNT and CDR2 YYREEE (reference sequence). The material sequenced was peripheral blood, taken in the second trimester of pregnancy. The chain uses TRBV5-4 and TRBJ1-2, with D tentatively TRBD1 (5 bases). This receptor was obtained from a female donor in good health, enrolled as a control in a pregnancy study. The CDR3 loop reads CASSLEGLGPRYGYTF. CDR3 in DNA: TGTGCCAGCAGCTTGGAGGGACTCGGACCTCGTTATGGCTACACCTTC.